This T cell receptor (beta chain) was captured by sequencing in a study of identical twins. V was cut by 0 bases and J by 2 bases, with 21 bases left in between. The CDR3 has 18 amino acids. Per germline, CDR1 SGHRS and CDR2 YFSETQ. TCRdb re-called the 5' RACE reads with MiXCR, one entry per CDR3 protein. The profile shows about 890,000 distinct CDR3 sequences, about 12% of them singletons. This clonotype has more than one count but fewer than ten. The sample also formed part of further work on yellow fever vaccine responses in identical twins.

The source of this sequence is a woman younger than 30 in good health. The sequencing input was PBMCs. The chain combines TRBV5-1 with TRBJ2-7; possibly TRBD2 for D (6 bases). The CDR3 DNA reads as TGCGCCAGCAGCTTGGGCCCCACTGAGATCAGCGGGCCCTACGAGCAGTACTTC. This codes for CASSLGPTEISGPYEQYF. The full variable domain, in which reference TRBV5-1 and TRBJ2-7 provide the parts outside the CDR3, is KAGVTQTPRYLIKTRGQQVTLSCSPISGHRSVSWYQQTPGQGLQFLFEYFSETQRNKGNFPGRFSGRQFSNSRSEMNVSTLELGDSALYLCASSLGPTEISGPYEQYFGPGTRLTVT.